These 3 T cell receptor beta chains originate from one sample sequenced in a study of regulatory T cells in long-lasting Graves disease. Investigators prepared the TCR beta libraries by applying iRepertoire HTBI primers and Arm-PCR of CDR3 regions. TCRdb redid the calling of the multiplex PCR reads with MiXCR, one entry per CDR3 protein. Of roughly 560,000 distinct CDR3 sequences listed, around 15% were seen once; the top ten hold around 25%. The time point here: newly diagnosed GD, antithyroid drugs for less than 3 months. Extracted RNA from PBMCs served as the source of the TCR library. These data were also filed under a second study, of T cells in Graves' hyperthyroidism and ophthalmopathy.

This sample comprised peripheral blood mononuclear cells (PBMCs), obtained at new diagnosis, from a patient treated with antithyroid drugs. All receptors come from a woman aged 40 to 65 with Graves disease.

About this clonotype itself: The germline gene is not matched at one end of the junction; a read error may be the cause. The J gene is TRBJ1-3, the V gene TRBV27; D is unclear. The CDR3 totals 15 residues. Germline loops: CDR1 MNHEY, CDR2 SMNVEV (reference sequence). CDR3 in DNA: TGTGCCAGCAGTTTATCACCCCACTCTCGAAACACCATATATTTT. This gives the protein CASSLSPHSRNTIYF.

V and J are TRBV7-6 and TRBJ2-1, with TRBD1 matching over 11 bases. After removal of 5 bases from V and 7 bases from J, the junction contained 7 bases not matched to a gene. The CDR3 is 15 residues long. Germline CDR1 is SGHVS and CDR2 is FNYEAQ. The chain's CDR3 is CASSRGQGASNEQFF. The CDR3 region has the DNA TGTGCCAGCAGCCGCGGACAGGGGGCAAGTAATGAGCAGTTCTTC.

V usage is TRBV20-1 and J usage is TRBJ2-7; the D gene is possibly TRBD1 (5 bases). CDR1 is DFQATT, CDR2 SNEGSKA, per germline (reference sequence). Trimming left V 2 bases short and J 3 bases short, with 8 bases between. The CDR3 runs 12 residues. The CDR3 DNA reads TGCAGTGCTAGACAGGGCGGCTACGAGCAGTACTTC. Translating it yields CSARQGGYEQYF.